This T cell receptor (beta chain) derives from a study of cytomegalovirus exposure and HLA in healthy donors. About the research overall: Findings of an earlier analysis included about 120 million unique TCR beta sequences from 180 million or so T cells.

The CDR3 spans 15 residues. V was trimmed by 1 base and J by 9 bases, leaving 13 bases between them. Germline V CDR1 and CDR2: SGHAT, FQNNGV. Investigators did not record CMV serostatus for this donor. Primers for the PCR totalled 60 Vbeta and 13 Jbeta. Profiling relied on immunoSEQ multiplex PCR, and the TCRdb table lists in-frame clones only, not all of them. Here the sample spans tens of thousands of clones, about 57% being singletons. The sample taken for sequencing was PBMCs. This receptor was identified in a human donor in good health. The chain uses TRBV11-2 and TRBJ1-6, with no clear D. CDR3 nucleotides: TGTGCCAGCAGCTTAGGGGCGCGATTGGGTTCACCCCTCCACTTT. Translation gives CASSLGARLGSPLHF.